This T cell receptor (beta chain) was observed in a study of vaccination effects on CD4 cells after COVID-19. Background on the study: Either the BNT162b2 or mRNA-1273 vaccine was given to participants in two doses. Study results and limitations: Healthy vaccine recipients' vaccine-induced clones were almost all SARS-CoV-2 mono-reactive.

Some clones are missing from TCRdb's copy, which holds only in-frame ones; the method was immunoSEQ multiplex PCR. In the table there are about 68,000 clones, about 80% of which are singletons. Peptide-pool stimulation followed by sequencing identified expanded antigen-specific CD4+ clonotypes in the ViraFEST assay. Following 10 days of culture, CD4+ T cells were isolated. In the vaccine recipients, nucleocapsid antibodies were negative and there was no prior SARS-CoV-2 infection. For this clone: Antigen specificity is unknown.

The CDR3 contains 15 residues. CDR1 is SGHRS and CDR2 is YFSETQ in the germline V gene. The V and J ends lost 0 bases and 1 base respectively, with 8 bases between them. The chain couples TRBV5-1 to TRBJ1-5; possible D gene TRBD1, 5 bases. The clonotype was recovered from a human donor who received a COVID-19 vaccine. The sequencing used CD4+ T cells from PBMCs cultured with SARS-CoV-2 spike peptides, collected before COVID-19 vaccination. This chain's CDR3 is CASSLGGSSNQPQHF. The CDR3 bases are TGCGCCAGCAGCTTGGGGGGGAGCAGCAATCAGCCCCAGCATTTT.